The 13 T cell receptor beta chains below all came from one sample that was sequenced in a study of cytomegalovirus exposure and HLA in healthy donors. Vbeta (60) and Jbeta (13) primers were used in the PCR. Using immunoSEQ multiplex PCR, the repertoire was profiled, and TCRdb retains in-frame clones only, with some absent. The sample's table shows about 200,000 clones. The sample comprised PBMCs. The receptors shown here come from a boy younger than 18 in good health and CMV-seronegative.

This chain joins TRBV30 and TRBJ1-1, with D unresolved. In germline, CDR1 is GTSNPN, CDR2 SVGIG (reference sequence). Trimming cost V 3 bases and J 7 bases, with 21 bases left between them. This CDR3 region has 15 residues. This CDR3 is CAWSAVLLGRGEAFF. CDR3 DNA: TGTGCCTGGAGCGCAGTTCTGCTTGGGCGGGGTGAAGCTTTCTTT.

V gene TRBV7-2 combines with J gene TRBJ2-5, with D maybe TRBD2 (6 bases). Germline CDR1 is SGHTA and CDR2 is FQGNSA. The V end was cut by 1 base, the J end by 5 bases, with 11 bases between. This CDR3 has 14 amino acids. CDR3 DNA sequence: TGTGCCAGCAGCTTAGTGGGACGGGGGGAGACCCAGTACTTC. Its translation is CASSLVGRGETQYF.

The V and J genes are TRBV25-1 and TRBJ2-5; 9 positions agree with TRBD1. The CDR3 totals 18 residues. From germline, CDR1 is MGHDK and CDR2 SYGVNS. V gave up 6 bases and J gave up 2 bases; unmatched junction bases: 16. The CDR3 reads CASSGIRSGTGSQETQYF. The CDR3 region has the DNA TGTGCCAGCAGCGGGATTCGGTCGGGGACAGGGAGTCAAGAGACCCAGTACTTC. Complete variable domain (other parts from reference TRBV25-1 and TRBJ2-5): EADIYQTPRYLVIGTGKKITLECSQTMGHDKMYWYQQDPGMELHLIHYSYGVNSTEKGDLSSESTVSRIRTEHFPLTLESARPSHTSQYLCASSGIRSGTGSQETQYFGPGTRLLVL.

V gene TRBV5-1 combines with J gene TRBJ2-5; D is unresolved. Per germline, CDR1 SGHRS and CDR2 YFSETQ. Trimming shortened V by 4 bases and J by 10 bases, and 17 bases separated the two germline ends. This CDR3 spans 13 amino acids. In nucleotides, the CDR3 is TGCGCCAGCAGCGATCTTCGTTCACATATCCAGTACTTC. It is translated as CASSDLRSHIQYF. The full variable domain, its missing parts supplied by reference TRBV5-1 and TRBJ2-5, is KAGVTQTPRYLIKTRGQQVTLSCSPISGHRSVSWYQQTPGQGLQFLFEYFSETQRNKGNFPGRFSGRQFSNSRSEMNVSTLELGDSALYLCASSDLRSHIQYFGPGTRLLVL.

This chain connects TRBV27 to TRBJ1-5; D is possibly TRBD1 (5 bases). V lost 6 bases and J lost 1, with 10 bases in between. This CDR3 is built from 14 residues. Germline V CDR1 and CDR2: MNHEY, SMNVEV (reference sequence). The CDR3 DNA follows: TGTGCCAGCAGCCCAGGGTCGAGCAATCAGCCCCAGCATTTT. Encoded protein: CASSPGSSNQPQHF.

The gene calls are TRBV27 and TRBJ2-7; D unresolved. There are 15 residues in the CDR3. Trimming cost V 3 bases and J 1 base, with 13 bases left between them. Germline V CDR1 and CDR2: MNHEY, SMNVEV (reference sequence). The CDR3, as DNA: TGTGCCAGCAGTTTCTCCCCATCTAGGTCCTACGAGCAGTACTTC. Amino acids: CASSFSPSRSYEQYF.

This sequence joins TRBV7-6 and TRBJ2-1; tentative D call: TRBD2 (6 bases). The CDR3 loop spans 13 amino acids. The V and J ends lost 6 bases and 9 bases respectively, with 15 bases between them. CDR1 and CDR2 from the germline V gene are SGHVS and FNYEAQ. CDR3 in amino acids: CASSLNRGSEQFF. The CDR3 DNA reads TGTGCCAGCAGTCTGAATCGGGGGAGTGAGCAGTTCTTC.

This chain joins TRBV7-2 and TRBJ2-7, with 9 positions matching TRBD2. Germline V gene data show CDR1 as SGHTA and CDR2 as FQGNSA. This CDR3 region has 15 residues. With V trimmed by 5 bases and J by 11 bases, 16 bases remained unmatched. CDR3: CASSPTGIVRGGEYF. Here the CDR3 DNA reads TGTGCCAGCAGCCCGACAGGGATCGTGCGGGGGGGCGAGTACTTC. The whole variable domain, remainder taken from reference TRBV7-2 and TRBJ2-7, is GAGVSQSPSNKVTEKGKDVELRCDPISGHTALYWYRQSLGQGLEFLIYFQGNSAPDKSGLPSDRFSAERTGGSVSTLTIQRTQQEDSAVYLCASSPTGIVRGGEYFGPGTRLTVT.

The chain employs TRBV9 and TRBJ1-3, with D hard to call. V was shortened by 0 bases and J by 1 base, with 14 bases between the two germline ends. The CDR3 extends over 17 amino acids. The germline CDR1 and CDR2 sequences are SGDLS and YYNGEE. CDR3 nucleotide sequence: TGTGCCAGCAGCGTAGACCCGGGATCGTGGTCTGGAAACACCATATATTTT. Translation gives CASSVDPGSWSGNTIYF.

This chain connects TRBV6-5 to TRBJ2-5, with 10 bases fitting TRBD1. The J call may not be correct, given that the DNA end is closer to TRBJ2-7. The CDR3 covers 13 residues. Germline CDR1 is MNHEY and CDR2 is SVGAGI. Here the CDR3 reads CASSRTGGIEQYF. CDR3 in DNA: TGTGCCAGCAGCCGGACAGGGGGTATCGAGCAGTACTTC.

The chain employs TRBV15 and TRBJ2-5; 7 bases match TRBD2. Looked up from germline, CDR1 is LNHNV and CDR2 is YYDKDF (reference sequence). The length of the CDR3 is 16 residues. V lost 5 bases and J lost 4; bases outside the gene matches: 13. The CDR3 coding sequence is TGTGCCACCAGCCGAAGCGGGGCAACCAGAGGAGAGACCCAGTACTTC. Its protein product is CATSRSGATRGETQYF.

The genes are TRBV2 and TRBJ2-5; 8 bases are a match to TRBD2. The V segment lost 6 bases and the J segment 5 bases; nucleotides outside the gene matches: 5. CDR1 and CDR2 (germline): SNHLY, FYNNEI. The CDR3 runs to 13 residues. This CDR3 is CASSGGARETQYF. In nucleotides, the CDR3 is TGTGCCAGCAGCGGGGGGGCCCGGGAGACCCAGTACTTC.

V usage is TRBV5-1 and J usage is TRBJ1-1, with 10 bases fitting TRBD1. Germline-derived CDR1 and CDR2 are SGHRS and YFSETQ. This CDR3 region has 16 residues. Trimming cost V 2 bases and J 8 bases; bases outside gene matches: 12. The CDR3 nucleotides read TGCGCCAGCAGCTTCTCACCGGGACAGGGGTTGTCGGAAGCTTTCTTT. Translating it yields CASSFSPGQGLSEAFF.